This T cell receptor (beta chain) comes out of a study of blood T cell repertoires in COVID-19. Some clones are missing from TCRdb's copy, which holds only in-frame ones; the method was immunoSEQ multiplex PCR. The table records more than 250,000 clones, 87% of them present only once. The clonotype comes from a young woman who had recovered from COVID-19. The source material was PBMCs or T cells enriched from blood (not recorded which).

DNA of the CDR3: TGTGCCAGCAGCCCAGAGCACGGGAAACTGTTTTTT. Translation gives CASSPEHGKLFF. V and J are TRBV3-1 (or the pseudogene TRBV3-2) and TRBJ1-4; D ambiguous. CDR3 length equals 12 residues. Germline assignment: CDR1 LGHDT and CDR2 YNNKEL (reference sequence). Trimming removed 4 bases from V and 11 bases from J, with 11 bases in between.